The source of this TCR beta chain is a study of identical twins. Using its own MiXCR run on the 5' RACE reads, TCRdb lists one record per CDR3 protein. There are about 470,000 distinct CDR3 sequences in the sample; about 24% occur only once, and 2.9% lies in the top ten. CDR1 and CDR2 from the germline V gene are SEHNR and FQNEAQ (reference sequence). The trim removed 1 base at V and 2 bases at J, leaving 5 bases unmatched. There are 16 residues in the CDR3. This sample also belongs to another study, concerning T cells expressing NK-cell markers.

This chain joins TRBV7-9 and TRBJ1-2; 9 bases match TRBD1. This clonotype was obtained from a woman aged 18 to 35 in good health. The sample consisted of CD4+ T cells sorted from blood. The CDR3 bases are TGTGCCAGCAGCTTAGTGAGCGGGACAGGGAACTATGGCTACACCTTC. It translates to CASSLVSGTGNYGYTF.